One sample yielded the 11 T cell receptor beta chains listed below, sequenced in a study of molecular identifiers for immune sequencing clone quantification. TCRdb re-derived calls from the PCR reads in MiXCR, one entry per CDR3 protein. The sample has approximately 590,000 distinct CDR3 sequences; roughly 27% are singletons. Sequencing input: naive CD8+ T cells from blood, with Jurkat cell RNA spiked in. Subset specified: FACS-sorted CD8+CD4-CCR7+CD45RA+ naive T cells. Receptors originate from a human donor in good health. Some libraries in this study had Jurkat cell RNA spiked in.

With respect to this clonotype: A much larger clonotype is one base distant, so this may be a read error. This chain joins TRBV24-1 and TRBJ2-5; 7 bases line up with TRBD2. This CDR3 is 15 amino acids long. CDR1 and CDR2 from the germline V gene are KGHDR and SFDVKD. J gave up 1 base and V 3 bases, and 4 bases lay outside the gene matches. The CDR3 region is CATSDQGTIQETQYF. CDR3 DNA: TGTGCCACCAGTGATCAAGGGACTATCCAAGAGACCCAGTACTTC.

This clonotype was seen repeatedly, ten times or more. The chain is built from TRBV5-4 and TRBJ1-2, with 7 bases lining up with TRBD1. The J segment lost 1 base and the V segment lost 10 bases, leaving 10 bases of the junction unmatched. The germline V gene has CDR1 SGHNT and CDR2 YYREEE (reference sequence). The CDR3 sequence is 14 residues long. The CDR3 DNA follows: TGTGCCGGAAGGGGGCGAGGACTTAACTATGGCTACACCTTC. This gives the protein CAGRGRGLNYGYTF. Full variable domain (rest looked up from reference TRBV5-4 and TRBJ1-2): ETGVTQSPTHLIKTRGQQVTLRCSSQSGHNTVSWYQQALGQGPQFIFQYYREEENGRGNFPPRFSGLQFPNYSSELNVNALELDDSALYLCAGRGRGLNYGYTFGSGTRLTVV.

Note on this clonotype: A much bigger clone sits one base away, suggesting this may be a read error. The J gene is TRBJ2-7, the V gene TRBV20-1; D is unresolved. The CDR3 sequence is 13 residues long. Per germline, CDR1 DFQATT and CDR2 SNEGSKA (reference sequence). Trimming left V 3 bases short and J 10 bases short, with 19 bases between. The CDR3 here is CSARATQPSTQYF. The CDR3 DNA reads TGCAGTGCTAGGGCCACTCAGCCGAGCACTCAGTACTTC.

This clonotype occurred many times. V gene TRBV14 combines with J gene TRBJ1-2; no clear D gene. The germline V and J ends were trimmed by 1 base and 8 bases, with 8 bases remaining between them. Germline CDR1 SGHDN, CDR2 FVKESK. The CDR3 has 12 residues. The CDR3, as DNA: TGTGCCAGCAGCCAAGGAAAGGAAGGCTACACCTTC. Its translation: CASSQGKEGYTF. The whole variable domain, filled in from reference TRBV14 and TRBJ1-2, reads EAGVTQFPSHSVIEKGQTVTLRCDPISGHDNLYWYRRVMGKEIKFLLHFVKESKQDESGMPNNRFLAERTGGTYSTLKVQPAELEDSGVYFCASSQGKEGYTFGSGTRLTVV.

Details on this clonotype: A much larger clonotype is one base distant, so this may be a read error. CDR3 in amino acids: CATGRDLKQNQPQHF. The CDR3 nucleotides read TGTGCCACCGGCAGGGATTTGAAACAAAATCAGCCCCAGCATTTT. The chain joins TRBV15 to TRBJ1-5; tentative D call: TRBD1 (5 bases). CDR3 length: 15 amino acids. From germline, CDR1 is LNHNV and CDR2 YYDKDF (reference sequence).

In its sample, this clonotype was seen a few times. The V and J genes are TRBV10-3 and TRBJ1-4; 8 bases are shared with TRBD1. This CDR3 has 15 residues. Germline CDR1 is ENHRY and CDR2 is SYGVKD. J lost 5 bases, V lost 2 bases, and 4 bases had no gene match. DNA of the CDR3: TGTGCCATCAGTGAGGGGGGACAGGACAATGAAAAACTGTTTTTT. Protein sequence: CAISEGGQDNEKLFF.

In this sample, this clonotype turned up many times. The chain carries TRBV2 and TRBJ1-2; D is unresolved. V was cut by 6 bases and J by 8 bases, with 16 bases left in between. Germline loops: CDR1 SNHLY, CDR2 FYNNEI. This CDR3 has 13 residues. CDR3 amino acids: CASSHSTLRGYTF. In DNA, the CDR3 is TGTGCCAGCAGCCATTCCACCCTGCGGGGCTACACCTTC.

This clonotype was counted only a few times. The rearrangement joins TRBV27 to TRBJ2-7, with 11 bases matching TRBD2. Germline V gene lookup returns CDR1 MNHEY and CDR2 SMNVEV (reference sequence). CDR3 length: 15 residues. Trimming cost V 0 bases and J 7 bases; bases outside gene matches: 5. The DNA of the CDR3 is TGTGCCAGCAGTTTATCGACTAGCGGGATGGGGGAGCAGTACTTC. Translated: CASSLSTSGMGEQYF.

This clonotype has a handful of counts. The rearrangement uses TRBV12-5 and TRBJ2-2; D is unclear. The V gene lost 6 bases and the J gene lost 3 bases, with 5 bases spanning the gap. Germline CDR1 and CDR2: LGHNT and FRNRAP. This CDR3 region has 12 residues. The CDR3, as DNA: TGTGCTAGTGGCCCGGACACCGGGGAGCTGTTTTTT. Its protein product is CASGPDTGELFF.

This clonotype was detected ten times or more. This rearrangement joins TRBV4-1 to TRBJ1-1; D remains unclear. The CDR3 has 11 amino acids. V lost 6 bases to trimming and J lost 7 bases, with 9 bases between them. CDR1 MGHRA and CDR2 YSYEKL come from the germline V gene. For the CDR3, the DNA is TGCGCCAGCAGTTCAGCTAGTGAAGCTTTCTTT. Amino acids: CASSSASEAFF.

Comments on this clonotype: This may come from a read error, since a much larger clone is one base off. Since no conserved phenylalanine or tryptophan closes the CDR3, a read error is the likely cause. The V and J genes are TRBV11-2 and TRBJ2-3; 7 bases are a match to TRBD2. The CDR3 is 17 residues long. J was trimmed by 0 bases and V by 3 bases; bases with no gene match: 9. The germline gives CDR1 SGHAT, CDR2 FQNNGV. The CDR3 region is CASSFGRGEISTDTQYL. CDR3 nucleotides: TGTGCCAGCAGCTTCGGCCGGGGGGAAATAAGCACAGATACGCAGTATTTA.